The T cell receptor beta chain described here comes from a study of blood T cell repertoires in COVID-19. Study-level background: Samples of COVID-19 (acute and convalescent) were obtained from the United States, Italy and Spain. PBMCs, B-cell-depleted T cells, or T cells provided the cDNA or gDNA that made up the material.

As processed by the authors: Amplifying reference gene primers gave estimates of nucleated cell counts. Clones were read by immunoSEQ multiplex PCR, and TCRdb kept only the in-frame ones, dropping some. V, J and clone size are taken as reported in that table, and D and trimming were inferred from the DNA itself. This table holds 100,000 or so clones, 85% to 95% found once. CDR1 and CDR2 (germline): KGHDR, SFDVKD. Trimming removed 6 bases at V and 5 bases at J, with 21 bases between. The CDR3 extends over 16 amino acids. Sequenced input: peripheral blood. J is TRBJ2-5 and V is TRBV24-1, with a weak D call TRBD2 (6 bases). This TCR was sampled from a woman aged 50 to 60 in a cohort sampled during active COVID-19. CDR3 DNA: TGTGCCACCAGTTCCATAGCGGACTCCGTTGGTGAGACCCAGTACTTC. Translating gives CATSSIADSVGETQYF.